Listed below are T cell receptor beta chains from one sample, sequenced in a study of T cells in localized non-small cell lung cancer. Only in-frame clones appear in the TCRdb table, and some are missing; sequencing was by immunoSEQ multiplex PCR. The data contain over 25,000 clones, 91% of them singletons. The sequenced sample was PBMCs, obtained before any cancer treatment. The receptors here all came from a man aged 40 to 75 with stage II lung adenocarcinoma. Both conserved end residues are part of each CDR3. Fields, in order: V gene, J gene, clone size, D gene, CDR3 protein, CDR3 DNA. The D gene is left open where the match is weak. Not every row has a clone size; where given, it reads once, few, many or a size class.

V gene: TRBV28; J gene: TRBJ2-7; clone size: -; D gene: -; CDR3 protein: CASSFRGRLYEQYF; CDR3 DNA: TGTGCCAGCAGTTTTCGGGGGCGGCTCTACGAGCAGTACTTC
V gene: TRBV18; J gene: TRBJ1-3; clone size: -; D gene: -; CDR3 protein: CASSPVTSKVASSGNTIYF; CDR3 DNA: TGTGCCAGCTCACCAGTTACATCGAAAGTTGCAAGCTCTGGAAACACCATATATTTT
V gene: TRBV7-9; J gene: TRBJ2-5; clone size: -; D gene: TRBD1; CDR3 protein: CASSLRGTGAGETQYF; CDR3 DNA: TGTGCCAGCAGCTTACGCGGGACAGGGGCCGGGGAGACCCAGTACTTC
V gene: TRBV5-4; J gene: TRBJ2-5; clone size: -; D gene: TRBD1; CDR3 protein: CASSLAQGAGGETQYF; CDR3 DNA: TGTGCCAGCAGCTTGGCCCAGGGGGCAGGAGGGGAGACCCAGTACTTC
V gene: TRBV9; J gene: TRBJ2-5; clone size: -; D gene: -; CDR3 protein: CASSLGVGNQETQYF; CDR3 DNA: TGTGCCAGCAGCTTAGGGGTCGGAAACCAAGAGACCCAGTACTTC
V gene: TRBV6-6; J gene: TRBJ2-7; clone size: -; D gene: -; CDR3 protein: CASSSTPGEQYF; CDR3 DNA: TGTGCCAGCAGCTCGACACCGGGCGAGCAGTACTTC
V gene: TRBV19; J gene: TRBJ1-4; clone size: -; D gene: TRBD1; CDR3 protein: CASSIRGLDEKLFF; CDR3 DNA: TGTGCCAGTAGTATTAGGGGGCTCGATGAAAAACTGTTTTTT
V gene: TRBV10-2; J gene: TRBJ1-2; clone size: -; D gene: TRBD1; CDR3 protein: CASSEGTGGSYGYTF; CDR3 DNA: TGCGCCAGCAGTGAGGGGACAGGGGGCAGCTATGGCTACACCTTC
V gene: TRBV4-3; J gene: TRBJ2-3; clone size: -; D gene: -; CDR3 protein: CASSQSYSGKTGDTQYF; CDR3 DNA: TGCGCCAGCAGCCAGTCATATAGCGGCAAAACGGGAGATACGCAGTATTTT
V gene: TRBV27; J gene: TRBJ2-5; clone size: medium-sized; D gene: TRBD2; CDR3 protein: CASSLRLAAQETQYF; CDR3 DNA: TGTGCCAGCAGTTTGAGACTAGCGGCCCAAGAGACCCAGTACTTC